Each of the 10 T cell receptor beta chains below was sequenced from the same sample in a study of metastatic and nonmetastatic thyroid tumors. None of the patients had undergone any treatment ahead of thyroid surgery. TCRdb re-processed the PCR reads through MiXCR. The data show 23,000 or so clones, with roughly 30% seen just once and more than 13% held by the top ten. The sequenced sample was tumor tissue. These TCRs come from a male donor with papillary thyroid cancer or a benign thyroid nodule (not recorded which). Some clones in this sample may be carry-over from other donors' samples.

This clone is labeled medium-sized. This chain joins TRBV6-1 and TRBJ2-1, with D possibly being TRBD2 (6 bases). The CDR3 has 18 residues. CDR1 is MNHNS and CDR2 is SASEGT in the germline V gene. Trimming pared 2 bases from V and 4 bases from J, leaving 21 bases between. CDR3 residues: CASSEREASASLYNEQFF. The CDR3 DNA is TGTGCCAGCAGTGAAAGAGAGGCTAGCGCTAGTCTATACAATGAGCAGTTCTTC.

By share of the sample, this clone is medium-sized (0.01 to 0.1%). This chain joins TRBV25-1 and TRBJ2-2; 8 bases fit TRBD2. Per germline, CDR1 MGHDK and CDR2 SYGVNS. The junction had 9 bases not matched to a gene; V was cut back by 8 bases and J by 7 bases. The CDR3 totals 14 residues. CDR3 in amino acids: CASGRAGVGGELFF. The DNA of the CDR3 is TGTGCCAGCGGACGAGCGGGAGTGGGCGGGGAGCTGTTTTTT.

This chain connects TRBV13 to TRBJ1-2, with D possibly TRBD1 on 6 matching bases. The V gene lost 10 bases and the J gene lost 8 bases, with 23 bases spanning the gap. The CDR3 spans 14 residues. The germline CDR1 and CDR2 sequences are PRHDT and FYEKMQ (reference sequence). CDR3 loop: CATYPTGPKRGYTF. CDR3 coding DNA: TGTGCCACCTACCCAACAGGGCCTAAAAGGGGCTACACCTTC.

In this sample, this clone turned up many times. CDR3 region: CATRAPFAEEGELFF. In nucleotides, the CDR3 is TGTGCCACTAGGGCCCCTTTCGCGGAGGAAGGGGAGCTGTTTTTT. This sequence joins TRBV15 and TRBJ2-2; D might be TRBD2 (5 bases). Germline CDR1 is LNHNV and CDR2 is YYDKDF (reference sequence). V lost 9 bases and J 8 bases, leaving 22 bases between the germline ends. CDR3 length: 15 amino acids.

The V call is TRBV13, the J call TRBJ1-1; a possible D gene is TRBD1 (5 bases). This CDR3 contains 16 residues. V lost 2 bases and J lost 0, with 13 bases in between. Germline V lookup: CDR1 PRHDT, CDR2 FYEKMQ (reference sequence). The CDR3 loop is CASSLSWVGVNTEAFF. Written as DNA, the CDR3 is TGTGCCAGCAGCTTATCCTGGGTGGGGGTGAACACTGAAGCTTTCTTT.

By sample fraction, this clone is medium-sized. This chain connects TRBV2 to TRBJ1-2; D is uncertain. The V and J ends lost 3 bases and 3 bases respectively, with 8 bases between them. CDR1 is SNHLY, CDR2 FYNNEI, per germline. The CDR3 spans 13 residues. The CDR3 nucleotides read TGTGCCAGCAGTGAGAGCAGCTACTATGGCTACACCTTC. Protein: CASSESSYYGYTF.

This clone was recorded once. A read error may explain this, as a much larger clone is one base away. The rearrangement links TRBV20-1 to TRBJ2-5; the D is unclear. The CDR3 totals 11 residues. The germline CDR1 and CDR2 sequences are DFQATT and SNEGSKA (reference sequence). V dropped 6 bases and J dropped 3 bases, with 8 bases sitting between them. The CDR3 region is CSAHTEETQYF. The CDR3 DNA reads as TGCAGTGCACATACAGAAGAGACCCAGTACTTC.

The chain has TRBV2 and TRBJ2-1, with TRBD2 as a possible D gene (6 bases). Trimming removed 6 bases at V and 10 bases at J, with 19 bases between. Germline assignment: CDR1 SNHLY and CDR2 FYNNEI. The CDR3 contains 14 residues. The CDR3 region is CASRPEQGGNEQFF. CDR3 bases: TGTGCCAGCAGGCCCGAGCAGGGAGGCAACGAGCAGTTCTTC.

At least ten counts were recorded for this clone. The chain joins TRBV5-1 to TRBJ2-1, with 9 bases fitting TRBD2. Germline CDR1 is SGHRS and CDR2 is YFSETQ. V was pared by 4 bases and J by 4 bases, with 12 bases of the junction left unmatched. The CDR3 has 17 residues. The CDR3: CASSASLLAGTYNEQFF. The DNA of the CDR3 is TGCGCCAGCAGCGCCTCGCTCCTAGCGGGAACTTACAATGAGCAGTTCTTC.

Only one count was recorded for this clone. The V call is TRBV18, the J call TRBJ2-7, with 14 bases identical to TRBD2. Trimming at V came to 3 bases and at J to 0 bases, leaving 7 bases not matched to a gene. The germline V gene encodes CDR1 KGHSH and CDR2 LQKENI. The CDR3 consists of 18 residues. The CDR3 DNA reads TGTGCCAGCTCACCCTCCGGGACTAGCGGGAGTTTCTCCTACGAGCAGTACTTC. It codes for CASSPSGTSGSFSYEQYF.